The clone carrying this T cell receptor (beta chain) was picked up many times. The antigen is undetermined. Amplified TCR beta CDR3 regions derived from RNA transcripts. HTBI primers were used for first-round RT-PCR of the TCR CDR3. TCRdb redid the calling of the multiplex PCR reads with MiXCR, one entry per CDR3 protein. Of more than 350,000 distinct CDR3 sequences in the sample, roughly 15% are singletons; the top ten hold roughly 19%. This entry is derived from a study of T cells in Graves' hyperthyroidism and ophthalmopathy. Study-level results: Most thyroid clonotypes expanded above 0.001 were also detected in blood. A model built on 13 V-J features separated ophthalmopathy from stable hyperthyroidism.

Under 3 months was the duration of disease in ophthalmopathy patients, who also had a Clinical Activity Score of at least 3 and a NOSPECS grade of at least 4. Pregnant or lactating patients were excluded, as were those with uncontrolled infection or other autoimmune disease. The CDR3 has 13 residues. V lost 2 bases and J 6 bases, leaving 10 bases between the germline ends. The germline V gene encodes CDR1 SGHKS and CDR2 YYEKEE (reference sequence). The rearrangement joins TRBV5-5 to TRBJ2-3; unclear D gene. The TCR comes from a woman in her sixties or seventies with Graves' ophthalmopathy. Sequencing was carried out using blood. CDR3 nucleotides: TGTGCCAGCAGCTTCCTTGTCGGGGATACGCAGTATTTT. This encodes CASSFLVGDTQYF.